This TCR beta chain was sequenced for a study of blood T cell repertoires in COVID-19. Some clones are missing from TCRdb's copy, which holds only in-frame ones; the method was immunoSEQ multiplex PCR. The top ten clones hold 2% to 2.5% of a sample with over 250,000 clones, about nine tenths of them seen once. CDR3 size: 17 residues. Trimming took 3 bases from V and 6 from J; bases not matched to a gene: 11. Per germline, CDR1 SGHTA and CDR2 FQGNSA. Sample: peripheral blood. The sequence derives from a man aged 45-65 years with acute or convalescent COVID-19. The chain couples TRBV7-2 to TRBJ2-1, with 10 positions matching TRBD1. The CDR3 here is CASSFSAGQGSSNEQFF. CDR3 DNA sequence: TGTGCCAGCAGCTTTAGCGCGGGACAGGGGTCCAGCAATGAGCAGTTCTTC.